This T cell receptor beta chain was sequenced in a study of shared clonotypes between healthy human individuals. General study points: Apart from blood, nothing was sampled; tissue repertoires likely differ. Across four donors, naive CD4 shared 5% to 6%, naive CD8 more than 3%, memory CD4 2% to 2.5%, memory CD8 under 0.5%.

Remarks on this clone: Its target is not known. This may stem from a read error, because a much larger clone lies one nucleotide away.

Several immunoSEQ 96-well plates shared each subset's DNA, each plate a replicate. Repertoires were generated with immunoSEQ multiplex PCR, while TCRdb's copy carries only in-frame clones and drops some. The sample has about 1 million clones; around 75% are singletons. Germline V gene data show CDR1 as MGHRA and CDR2 as YSYEKL. The CDR3 contains 19 residues. Unmatched junction bases numbered 22, after V lost 4 bases and J lost 6 bases. The V gene is TRBV4-1, the J gene TRBJ2-3; 7 bases align to TRBD1. The sequence derives from a man between 18 and 35 years old in good health. Sequencing was done on a sample of memory CD4+ T cells sorted from blood. Sample subset: CD45RA-negative fraction. The CDR3 bases are TGCGCCAGCAGCCGGGCTAGACAGGGCGGCTTCACACAGCGGGATACGCAGTATTTT. Protein sequence: CASSRARQGGFTQRDTQYF.